This entry lists 7 T cell receptor beta chains sequenced from one sample in a study of T cells after yellow fever vaccination. One entry per CDR3 protein results from TCRdb running MiXCR on the 5' RACE reads. The table records some 320,000 distinct CDR3 sequences, less than 9.5% of them present only once. The sample in question was CD4+ T cells sorted from PBMCs, obtained 5 days after the yellow fever booster vaccination. The source of these receptors is a man aged 18 to 29 who received the YFV17D yellow fever vaccine.

V is TRBV30 and J is TRBJ2-7, with 13 nucleotides matching TRBD2. Per the germline V gene, CDR1 is GTSNPN and CDR2 is SVGIG (reference sequence). CDR3 length equals 16 residues. Trimming at V came to 2 bases and at J to 4 bases, leaving 8 bases not matched to a gene. CDR3 region: CAWSPTGTSGKYEQYF. In DNA form, the CDR3 reads TGTGCCTGGAGTCCTACTGGGACTAGCGGGAAATACGAGCAGTACTTC.

This clonotype was seen only a few times. This sequence joins TRBV6-1 and TRBJ2-1; D tentatively fits TRBD1 or TRBD2 (5 bases each). The V end was cut by 2 bases, the J end by 8 bases, with 16 bases between. The CDR3 loop spans 15 amino acids. CDR1 is MNHNS and CDR2 is SASEGT in the germline V gene. The DNA of the CDR3 is TGTGCCAGCAGTGAACGGGGACCGCCTAGGGATGAGCAGTTCTTC. It yields the protein CASSERGPPRDEQFF.

The chain couples TRBV18 to TRBJ1-1; maybe TRBD1 (6 bases). The germline V gene encodes CDR1 KGHSH and CDR2 LQKENI. The CDR3 extends over 15 amino acids. V dropped 3 bases and J dropped 0 bases, with 11 bases sitting between them. The CDR3 sequence is CASSPGHLMNTEAFF. DNA of the CDR3: TGTGCCAGCTCACCGGGACACTTAATGAACACTGAAGCTTTCTTT.

This clonotype has a handful of counts. This chain connects TRBV13 to TRBJ1-4; 9 nucleotides agree with TRBD1. The CDR3 loop spans 15 amino acids. Trimming removed 2 bases from V and 7 bases from J; junction bases left unmatched: 5. Germline-derived CDR1 and CDR2 are PRHDT and FYEKMQ (reference sequence). CDR3 in amino acids: CASSLYRGQREKLFF. In DNA, the CDR3 is TGTGCCAGCAGCTTATACAGGGGGCAACGTGAAAAACTGTTTTTT.

V is TRBV5-6 and J is TRBJ2-5; 7 bases are shared with TRBD2. Germline-derived CDR1 and CDR2 are SGHDT and YYEEEE. The CDR3 runs 14 residues. V dropped 1 base and J dropped 2; count of bases not matched to a gene: 2. The DNA of the CDR3 is TGTGCCAGCAGCTTGATGCGGGGGCAAGAGACCCAGTACTTC. Its protein is CASSLMRGQETQYF.

This sequence joins TRBV11-2 and TRBJ2-5; D possibly uses TRBD1 or TRBD2 (5 bases each). The CDR3 contains 16 residues. V shed 8 bases and J shed 4 bases, with 23 bases lying between them. CDR1 and CDR2 (germline): SGHAT, FQNNGV. The CDR3: CASRGREWGLGETQYF. In nucleotides, the CDR3 is TGTGCCAGCCGGGGACGAGAGTGGGGGTTGGGAGAGACCCAGTACTTC.

The chain is built from TRBV20-1 and TRBJ2-3; TRBD1 agrees at 8 bases. This CDR3 is 15 amino acids long. From germline, CDR1 is DFQATT and CDR2 SNEGSKA (reference sequence). The ends lost 0 bases at V and 5 bases at J; junction bases unmatched: 7. Here the CDR3 reads CSARDGQGARDTQYF. In DNA form, the CDR3 reads TGCAGTGCTAGAGATGGTCAGGGGGCCAGAGATACGCAGTATTTT.